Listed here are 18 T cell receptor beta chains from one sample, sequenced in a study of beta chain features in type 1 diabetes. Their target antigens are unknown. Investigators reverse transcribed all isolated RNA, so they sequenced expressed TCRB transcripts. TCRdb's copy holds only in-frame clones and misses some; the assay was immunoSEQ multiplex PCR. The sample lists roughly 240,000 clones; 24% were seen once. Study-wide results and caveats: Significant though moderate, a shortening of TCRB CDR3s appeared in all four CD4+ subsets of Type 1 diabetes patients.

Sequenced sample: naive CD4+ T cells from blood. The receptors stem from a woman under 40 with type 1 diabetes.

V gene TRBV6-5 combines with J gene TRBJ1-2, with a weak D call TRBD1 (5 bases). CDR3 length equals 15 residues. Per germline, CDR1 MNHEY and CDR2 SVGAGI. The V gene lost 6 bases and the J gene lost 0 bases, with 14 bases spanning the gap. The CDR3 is CASSSRDSSNYGYTF. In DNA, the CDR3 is TGTGCCAGCAGCTCCCGCGACAGTTCTAACTATGGCTACACCTTC.

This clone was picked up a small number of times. The CDR3 loop is CASSQAAGGPINEQFF. The CDR3 nucleotides read TGTGCCAGCAGCCAAGCAGCAGGGGGCCCGATCAATGAGCAGTTCTTC. The chain combines TRBV4-2 with TRBJ2-1, with 8 nucleotides matching TRBD1. This CDR3 has 16 amino acids. V dropped 1 base and J dropped 6; count of bases not matched to a gene: 8. Germline V gives CDR1 LGHNA, CDR2 YNFKEQ.

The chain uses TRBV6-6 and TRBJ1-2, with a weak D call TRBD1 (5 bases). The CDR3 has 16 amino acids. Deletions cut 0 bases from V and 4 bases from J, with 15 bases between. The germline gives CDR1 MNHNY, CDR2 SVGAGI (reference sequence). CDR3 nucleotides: TGTGCCAGCAGTTACTCGAGACCCGACAGCGCCTATGGCTACACCTTC. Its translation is CASSYSRPDSAYGYTF.

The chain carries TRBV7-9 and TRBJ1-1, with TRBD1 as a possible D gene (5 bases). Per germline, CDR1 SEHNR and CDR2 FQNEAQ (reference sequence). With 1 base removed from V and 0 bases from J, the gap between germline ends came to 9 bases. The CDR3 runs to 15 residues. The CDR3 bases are TGTGCCAGCAGCTTAGTCGGACACTTGAACACTGAAGCTTTCTTT. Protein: CASSLVGHLNTEAFF. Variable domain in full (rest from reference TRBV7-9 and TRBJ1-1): DTGVSQNPRHKITKRGQNVTFRCDPISEHNRLYWYRQTLGQGPEFLTYFQNEAQLEKSRLLSDRFSAERPKGSFSTLEIQRTEQGDSAMYLCASSLVGHLNTEAFFGQGTRLTVV.

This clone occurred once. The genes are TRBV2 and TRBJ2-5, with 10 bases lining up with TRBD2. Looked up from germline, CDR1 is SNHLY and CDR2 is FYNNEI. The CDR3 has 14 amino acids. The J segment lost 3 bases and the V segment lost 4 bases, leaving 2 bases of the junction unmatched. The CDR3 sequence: CASSVLAGKETQYF. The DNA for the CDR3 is TGTGCCAGCAGTGTACTAGCGGGAAAAGAGACCCAGTACTTC.

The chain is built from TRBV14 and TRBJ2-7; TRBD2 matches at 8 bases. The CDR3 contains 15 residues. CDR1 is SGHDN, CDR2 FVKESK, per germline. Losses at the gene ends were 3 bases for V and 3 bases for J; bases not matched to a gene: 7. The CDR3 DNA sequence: TGTGCCAGCAGCCACGACGGGGGGGATTACTACGAGCAGTACTTC. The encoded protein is CASSHDGGDYYEQYF.

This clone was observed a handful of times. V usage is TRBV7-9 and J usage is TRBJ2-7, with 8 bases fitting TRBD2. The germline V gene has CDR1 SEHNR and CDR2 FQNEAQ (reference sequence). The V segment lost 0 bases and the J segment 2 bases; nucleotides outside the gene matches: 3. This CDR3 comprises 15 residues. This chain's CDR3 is CASSLAGTRAYEQYF. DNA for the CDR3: TGTGCCAGCAGCTTAGCGGGGACTAGAGCCTACGAGCAGTACTTC. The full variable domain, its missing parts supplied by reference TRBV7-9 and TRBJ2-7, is DTGVSQNPRHKITKRGQNVTFRCDPISEHNRLYWYRQTLGQGPEFLTYFQNEAQLEKSRLLSDRFSAERPKGSFSTLEIQRTEQGDSAMYLCASSLAGTRAYEQYFGPGTRLTVT.

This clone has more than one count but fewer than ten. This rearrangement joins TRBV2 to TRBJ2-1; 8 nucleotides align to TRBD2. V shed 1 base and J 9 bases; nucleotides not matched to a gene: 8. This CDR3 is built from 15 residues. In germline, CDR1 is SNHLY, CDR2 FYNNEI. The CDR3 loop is CASSEGGRILFEQFF. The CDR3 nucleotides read TGTGCCAGCAGTGAAGGCGGGAGGATCCTATTTGAGCAGTTCTTC. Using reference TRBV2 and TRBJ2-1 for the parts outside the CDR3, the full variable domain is EPEVTQTPSHQVTQMGQEVILRCVPISNHLYFYWYRQILGQKVEFLVSFYNNEISEKSEIFDDQFSVERPDGSNFTLKIRSTKLEDSAMYFCASSEGGRILFEQFFGPGTRLTVL.

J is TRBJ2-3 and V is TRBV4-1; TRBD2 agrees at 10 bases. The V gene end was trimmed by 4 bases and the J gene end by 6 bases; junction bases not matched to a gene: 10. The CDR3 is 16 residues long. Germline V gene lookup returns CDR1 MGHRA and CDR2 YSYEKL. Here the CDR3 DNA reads TGCGCCAGCAGCCCTATAGCCACTAGCGGGGTGGATACGCAGTATTTT. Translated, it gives CASSPIATSGVDTQYF.

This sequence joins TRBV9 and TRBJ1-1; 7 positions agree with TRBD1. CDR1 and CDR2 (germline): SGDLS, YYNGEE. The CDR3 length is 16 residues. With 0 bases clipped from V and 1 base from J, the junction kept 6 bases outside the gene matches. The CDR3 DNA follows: TGTGCCAGCAGCGTAGGGGGACAGCTCTCGAACACTGAAGCTTTCTTT. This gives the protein CASSVGGQLSNTEAFF.

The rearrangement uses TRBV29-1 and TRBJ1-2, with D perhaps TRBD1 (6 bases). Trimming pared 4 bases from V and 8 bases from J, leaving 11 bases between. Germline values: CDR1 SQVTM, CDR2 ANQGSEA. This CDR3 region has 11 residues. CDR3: CSVGGRGGYTF. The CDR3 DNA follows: TGCAGCGTTGGGGGGCGCGGCGGCTACACCTTC.

CDR3 in DNA: TGTGCCTGGAGTGTACAGGGGGCCAAAGCTTTCTTT. It is translated as CAWSVQGAKAFF. The chain is built from TRBV30 and TRBJ1-1, with 9 positions matching TRBD1. CDR1 is GTSNPN and CDR2 is SVGIG in the germline V gene (reference sequence). The CDR3 is 12 residues long. Trimming removed 0 bases from V and 9 bases from J; junction bases left unmatched: 2.

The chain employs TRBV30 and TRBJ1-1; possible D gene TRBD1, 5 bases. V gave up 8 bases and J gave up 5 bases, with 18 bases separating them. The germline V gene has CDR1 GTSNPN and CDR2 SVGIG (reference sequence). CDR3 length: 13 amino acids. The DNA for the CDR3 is TGTGCCCGGGTATATGGCGGGGGGACTGAAGCTTTCTTT. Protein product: CARVYGGGTEAFF. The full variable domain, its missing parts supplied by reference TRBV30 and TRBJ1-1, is SQTIHQWPATLVQPVGSPLSLECTVEGTSNPNLYWYRQAAGRGLQLLFYSVGIGQISSEVPQNLSASRPQDRQFILSSKKLLLSDSGFYLCARVYGGGTEAFFGQGTRLTVV.

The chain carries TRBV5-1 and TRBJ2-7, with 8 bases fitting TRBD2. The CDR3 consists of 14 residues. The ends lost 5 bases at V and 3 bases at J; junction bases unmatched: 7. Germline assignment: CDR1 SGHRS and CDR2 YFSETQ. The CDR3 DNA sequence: TGCGCCAGCAGGTCCGGGACTAGTAACTACGAGCAGTACTTC. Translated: CASRSGTSNYEQYF.

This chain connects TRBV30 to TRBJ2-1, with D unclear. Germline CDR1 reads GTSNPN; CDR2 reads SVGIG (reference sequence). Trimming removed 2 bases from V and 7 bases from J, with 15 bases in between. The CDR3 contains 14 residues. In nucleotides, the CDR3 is TGTGCCTGGAGTCCCAGCGCCATTGGGAATGAGCAGTTCTTC. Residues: CAWSPSAIGNEQFF. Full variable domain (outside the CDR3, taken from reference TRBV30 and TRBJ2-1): SQTIHQWPATLVQPVGSPLSLECTVEGTSNPNLYWYRQAAGRGLQLLFYSVGIGQISSEVPQNLSASRPQDRQFILSSKKLLLSDSGFYLCAWSPSAIGNEQFFGPGTRLTVL.

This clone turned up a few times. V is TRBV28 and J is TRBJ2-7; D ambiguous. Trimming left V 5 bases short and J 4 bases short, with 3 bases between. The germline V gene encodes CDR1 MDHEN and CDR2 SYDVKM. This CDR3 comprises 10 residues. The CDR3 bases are TGTGCCAGCAGTCAGTACGAGCAGTACTTC. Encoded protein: CASSQYEQYF.

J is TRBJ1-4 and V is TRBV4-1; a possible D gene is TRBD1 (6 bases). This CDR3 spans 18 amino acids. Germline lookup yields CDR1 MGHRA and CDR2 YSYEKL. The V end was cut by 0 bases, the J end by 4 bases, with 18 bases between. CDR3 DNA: TGCGCCAGCAGCCAAGATAGATATGGGGGGGCAGGTAATGAAAAACTGTTTTTT. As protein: CASSQDRYGGAGNEKLFF.

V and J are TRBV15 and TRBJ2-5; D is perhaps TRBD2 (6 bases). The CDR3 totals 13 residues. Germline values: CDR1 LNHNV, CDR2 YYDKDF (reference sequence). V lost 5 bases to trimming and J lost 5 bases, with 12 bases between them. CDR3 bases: TGTGCCACCAGCGCACGGGGGAGGGAGACCCAGTACTTC. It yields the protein CATSARGRETQYF.